This TCR beta chain came from a study of shared clonotypes between healthy human individuals. Study outcomes and limitations: Naive CD4 clonotype sharing across several donors was 4% to 5.5%.

In regard to this clone: Its target is unknown.

Measured with immunoSEQ multiplex PCR; TCRdb has only the in-frame clones, and not every one. The table has 1,500,000 or so clones, more than 95% seen once. The germline V gene encodes CDR1 SGDLS and CDR2 YYNGEE. CDR3 size: 15 residues. The V segment lost 6 bases and the J segment 4 bases; nucleotides outside the gene matches: 10. The sequenced material came from naive CD4+ T cells sorted from blood. Subset denoted: CD45RA+ positively selected. The chain is built from TRBV9 and TRBJ1-3, with 7 nucleotides matching TRBD1. The receptor comes from a man aged 30 to 45 in good health. The CDR3 region is CASTPTGLAGNTIYF. The CDR3 DNA is TGTGCCAGCACCCCGACAGGGTTGGCCGGAAACACCATATATTTT.